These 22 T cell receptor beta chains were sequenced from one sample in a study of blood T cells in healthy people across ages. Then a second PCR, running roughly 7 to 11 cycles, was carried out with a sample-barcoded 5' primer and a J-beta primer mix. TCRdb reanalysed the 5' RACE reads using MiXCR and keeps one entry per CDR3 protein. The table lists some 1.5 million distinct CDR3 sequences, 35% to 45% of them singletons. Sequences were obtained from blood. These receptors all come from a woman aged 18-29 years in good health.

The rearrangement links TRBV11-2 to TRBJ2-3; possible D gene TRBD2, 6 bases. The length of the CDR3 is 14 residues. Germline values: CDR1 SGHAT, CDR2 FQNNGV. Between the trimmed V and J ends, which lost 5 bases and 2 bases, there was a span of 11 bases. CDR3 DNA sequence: TGTGCCAGCAGCCATAGCGGCATCACAGATACGCAGTATTTT. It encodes CASSHSGITDTQYF.

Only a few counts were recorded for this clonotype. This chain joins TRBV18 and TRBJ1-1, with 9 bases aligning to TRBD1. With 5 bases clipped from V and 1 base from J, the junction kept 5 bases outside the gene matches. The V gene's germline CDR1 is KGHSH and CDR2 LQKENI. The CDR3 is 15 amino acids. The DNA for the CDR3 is TGTGCCAGCTCATCCGGGACAGGGCCGAACACTGAAGCTTTCTTT. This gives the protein CASSSGTGPNTEAFF.

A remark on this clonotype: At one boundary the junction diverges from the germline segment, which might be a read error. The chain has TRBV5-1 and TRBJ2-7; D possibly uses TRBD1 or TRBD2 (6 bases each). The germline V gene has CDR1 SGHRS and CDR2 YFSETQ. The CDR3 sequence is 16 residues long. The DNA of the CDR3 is TGCGCCAGCAGTTTGGGTGCGGGGACAAATTCCTACGAGCAGTACTTC. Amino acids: CASSLGAGTNSYEQYF.

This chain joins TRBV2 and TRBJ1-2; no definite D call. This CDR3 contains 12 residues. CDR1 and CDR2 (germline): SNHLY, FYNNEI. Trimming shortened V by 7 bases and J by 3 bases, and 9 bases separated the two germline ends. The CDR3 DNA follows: TGTGCCAGCACTCGAGAGCACTATGGCTACACCTTC. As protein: CASTREHYGYTF.

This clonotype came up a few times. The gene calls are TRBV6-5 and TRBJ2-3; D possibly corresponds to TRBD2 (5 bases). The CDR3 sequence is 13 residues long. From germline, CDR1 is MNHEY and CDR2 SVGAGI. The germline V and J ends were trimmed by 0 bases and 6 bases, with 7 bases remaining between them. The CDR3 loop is CASSYSTGDTQYF. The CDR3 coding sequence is TGTGCCAGCAGTTACTCAACGGGGGATACGCAGTATTTT.

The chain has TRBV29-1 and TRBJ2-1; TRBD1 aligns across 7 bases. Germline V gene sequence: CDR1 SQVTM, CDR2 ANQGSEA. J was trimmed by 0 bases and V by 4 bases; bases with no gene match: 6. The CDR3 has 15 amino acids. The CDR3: CSVVTGESSYNEQFF. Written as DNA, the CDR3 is TGCAGCGTTGTTACAGGGGAAAGCTCCTACAATGAGCAGTTCTTC.

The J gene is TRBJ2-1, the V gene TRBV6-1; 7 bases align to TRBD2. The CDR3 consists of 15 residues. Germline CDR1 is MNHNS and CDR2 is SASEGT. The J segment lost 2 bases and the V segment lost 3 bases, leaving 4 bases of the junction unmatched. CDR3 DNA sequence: TGTGCCAGCAGTGACGGACTAGTACCCTACAATGAGCAGTTCTTC. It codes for CASSDGLVPYNEQFF.

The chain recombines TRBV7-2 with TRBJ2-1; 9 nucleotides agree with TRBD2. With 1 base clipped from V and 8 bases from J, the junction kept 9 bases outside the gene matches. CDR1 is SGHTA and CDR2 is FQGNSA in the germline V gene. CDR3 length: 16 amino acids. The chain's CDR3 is CASSLGRGVAGDEQFF. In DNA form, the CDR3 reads TGTGCCAGCAGCTTAGGAAGGGGGGTAGCGGGAGATGAGCAGTTCTTC.

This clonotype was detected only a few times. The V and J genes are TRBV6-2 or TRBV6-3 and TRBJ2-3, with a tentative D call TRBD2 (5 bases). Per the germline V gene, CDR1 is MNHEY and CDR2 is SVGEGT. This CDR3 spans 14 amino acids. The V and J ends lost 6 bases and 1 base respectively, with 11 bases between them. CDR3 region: CASRRTLGTDTQYF. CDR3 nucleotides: TGTGCCAGCAGACGGACTCTTGGCACAGATACGCAGTATTTT.

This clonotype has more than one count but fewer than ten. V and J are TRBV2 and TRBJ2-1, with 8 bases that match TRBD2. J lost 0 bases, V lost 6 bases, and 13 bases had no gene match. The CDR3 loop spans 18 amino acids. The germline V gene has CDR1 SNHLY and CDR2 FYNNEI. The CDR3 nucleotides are TGTGCCAGCAGCCTCCTCGATTCGGGAGGGCCCTCCTACAATGAGCAGTTCTTC. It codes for CASSLLDSGGPSYNEQFF.

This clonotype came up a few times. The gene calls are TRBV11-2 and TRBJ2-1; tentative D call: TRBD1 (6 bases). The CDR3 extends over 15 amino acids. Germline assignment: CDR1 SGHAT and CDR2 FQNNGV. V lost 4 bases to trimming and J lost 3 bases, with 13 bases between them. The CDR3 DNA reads TGTGCCAGCAGCTCCTCACGACAGGTCTACAATGAGCAGTTCTTC. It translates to CASSSSRQVYNEQFF.

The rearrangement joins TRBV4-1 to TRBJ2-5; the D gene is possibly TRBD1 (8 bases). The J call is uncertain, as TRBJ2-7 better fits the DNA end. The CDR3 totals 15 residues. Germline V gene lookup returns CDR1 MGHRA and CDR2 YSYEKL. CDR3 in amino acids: CASSHFTGGGDEQYF. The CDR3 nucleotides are TGCGCCAGCAGCCACTTTACAGGGGGGGGTGACGAGCAGTACTTC.

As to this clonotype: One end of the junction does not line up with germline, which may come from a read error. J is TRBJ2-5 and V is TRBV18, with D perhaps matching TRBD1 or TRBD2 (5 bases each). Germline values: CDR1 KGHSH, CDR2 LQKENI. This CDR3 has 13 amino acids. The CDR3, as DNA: TGTGCCAGCTCATCACCGGGGACGGAGACCCAGTACTTC. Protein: CASSSPGTETQYF.

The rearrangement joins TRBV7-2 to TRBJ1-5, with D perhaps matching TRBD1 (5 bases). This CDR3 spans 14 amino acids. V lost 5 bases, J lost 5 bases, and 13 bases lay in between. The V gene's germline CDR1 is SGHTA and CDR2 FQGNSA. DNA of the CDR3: TGTGCCAGCAGCCCCCGGGGCCTAGATCAGCCCCAGCATTTT. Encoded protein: CASSPRGLDQPQHF.

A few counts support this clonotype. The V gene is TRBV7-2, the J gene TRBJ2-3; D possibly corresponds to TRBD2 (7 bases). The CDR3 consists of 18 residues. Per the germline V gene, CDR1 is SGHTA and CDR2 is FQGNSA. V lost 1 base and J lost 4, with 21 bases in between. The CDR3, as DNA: TGTGCCAGCAGCTTAGGGGGTCGGGGGGCCCTCGGTGCAGATACGCAGTATTTT. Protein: CASSLGGRGALGADTQYF.

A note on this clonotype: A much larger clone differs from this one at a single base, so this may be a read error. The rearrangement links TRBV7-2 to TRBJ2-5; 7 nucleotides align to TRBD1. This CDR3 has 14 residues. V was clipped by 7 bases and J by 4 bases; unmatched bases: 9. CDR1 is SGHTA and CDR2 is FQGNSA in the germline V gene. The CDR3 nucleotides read TGTGCCAGCATCTTCAACAGGGGATTAGAGACCCAGTACTTC. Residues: CASIFNRGLETQYF.

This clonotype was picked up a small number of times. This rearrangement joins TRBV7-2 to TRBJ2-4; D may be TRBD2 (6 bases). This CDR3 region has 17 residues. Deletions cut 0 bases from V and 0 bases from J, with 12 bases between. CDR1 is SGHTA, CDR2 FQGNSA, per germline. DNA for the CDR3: TGTGCCAGCAGCTTAGCCCCGACTAGGTTAGCCAAAAACATTCAGTACTTC. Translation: CASSLAPTRLAKNIQYF.

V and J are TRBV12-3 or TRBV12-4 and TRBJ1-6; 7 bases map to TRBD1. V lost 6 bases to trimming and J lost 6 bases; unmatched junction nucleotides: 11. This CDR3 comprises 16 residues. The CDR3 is CASRPGAGGFNSPLHF. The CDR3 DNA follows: TGTGCCAGCAGACCCGGTGCAGGGGGTTTTAATTCACCCCTCCACTTT.

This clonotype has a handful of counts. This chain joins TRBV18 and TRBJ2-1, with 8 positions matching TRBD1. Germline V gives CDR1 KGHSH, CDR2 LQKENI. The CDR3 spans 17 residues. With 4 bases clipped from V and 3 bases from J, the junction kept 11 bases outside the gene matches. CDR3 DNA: TGTGCCAGCTCACTCCAGCTGACAGGGGCGATCTACAATGAGCAGTTCTTC. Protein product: CASSLQLTGAIYNEQFF.

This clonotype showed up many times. CDR3 DNA: TGTGCCAGCAGTCTAGGGCCCCGAGTCTACGAGCAGTACTTC. Translated, it gives CASSLGPRVYEQYF. The V and J genes are TRBV27 and TRBJ2-7, with D hard to call. Trimming shortened V by 5 bases and J by 3 bases, and 14 bases separated the two germline ends. CDR3 length equals 14 residues. CDR1 is MNHEY, CDR2 SMNVEV, per germline (reference sequence).

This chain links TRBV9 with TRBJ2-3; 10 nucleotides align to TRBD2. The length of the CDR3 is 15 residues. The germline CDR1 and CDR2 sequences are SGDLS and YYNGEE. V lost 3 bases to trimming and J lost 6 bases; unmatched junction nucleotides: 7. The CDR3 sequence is CASSGSASGSDTQYF. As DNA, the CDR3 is TGTGCCAGCAGCGGATCGGCTAGCGGGAGTGATACGCAGTATTTT. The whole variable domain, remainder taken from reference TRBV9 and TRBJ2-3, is DSGVTQTPKHLITATGQRVTLRCSPRSGDLSVYWYQQSLDQGLQFLIQYYNGEERAKGNILERFSAQQFPDLHSELNLSSLELGDSALYFCASSGSASGSDTQYFGPGTRLTVL.

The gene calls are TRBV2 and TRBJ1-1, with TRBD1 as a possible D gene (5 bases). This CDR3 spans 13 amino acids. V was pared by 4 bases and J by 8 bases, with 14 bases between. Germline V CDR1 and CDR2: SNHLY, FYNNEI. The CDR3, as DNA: TGTGCCAGCAGTGTCCGGGGCCCTGGGGAAGCTTTCTTT. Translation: CASSVRGPGEAFF.